The entry below describes one T cell receptor beta chain. The antigen this receptor binds is unknown. No much larger clone is present one base from it, and per-base qualities are unavailable. This specimen's treatment or condition label, interpreted: allogeneic hematopoietic cell transplantation with graft depleted of TCRalphabeta T cells and CD19 B cells. TCRalphabeta/CD19-depleted allogeneic hematopoietic cell grafts were given to the transplant recipients, all of whom were children. This sample is part of a study of T-cell reconstitution after alpha-beta-depleted transplantation in children (TCRdb year 2016). Background for the entire study: Using TCR repertoire profiling, the study quantitatively followed how T-cell immune reconstitution unfolded in children after TCRalphabeta/CD19-depleted allogeneic hematopoietic cell transplantation. What the research found in general, with its limitations: The apparently early recovery of alphabetaT-cell counts about two months after transplant reportedly depended on only several hundred rapidly expanded clones that came from non-depleted graft cells. Over subsequent months, a decline in hyperexpanded clone frequencies was noted, and after one year, T-cell counts and TCRbeta diversity were mostly ascribed to newly produced T cells. In some patients, high TCRbeta diversity at day 60 was attributed to recipient T cells and intrathymic progenitors that had survived conditioning.

Looking up the germline V gene yields CDR1 SGHRS and CDR2 YFSETQ. Measured from the cysteine to the phenylalanine, the CDR3 is 14 residues long. The read is trimmed to its CDR3 DNA, 42 bases read in frame from base 1. The germline V end is reduced by 3 bases and the J end by 8 bases; junction bases left unmatched: 7. The library was produced with PCR. Sequencing relied on an Illumina HiSeq 2500. TCR libraries were prepared with molecular barcoding, using unique molecular identifiers to normalize TCRbeta repertoire quantification. The public reads were quality trimmed at Q25 with fastp and then assembled into clones with MiXCR by TCRdb, keeping productive beta chains. Every CDR3 protein is listed once, alongside the most common genes and DNA of its rows. This sample holds approximately 800,000 distinct CDR3 sequences; about 16% were observed only once. Of the sample, around 5.3% is held by the ten largest clones.

The rearrangement combines TRBV5-1 with TRBJ2-1; 8 central bases correspond to TRBD1. Material: PBMCs, mostly from graft donor cells, obtained 360 days after TCRalphabeta/CD19-depleted stem cell transplant. This clonotype was obtained from a male patient aged 10 to 17 who had a stem cell transplant for acute lymphoblastic leukemia, so the T cells may come from the graft donor. The encoded CDR3 is CASSSRTGSDEQFF. Read as DNA, the sequence is TGCGCCAGCAGCTCCAGGACAGGGTCGGATGAGCAGTTCTTC.